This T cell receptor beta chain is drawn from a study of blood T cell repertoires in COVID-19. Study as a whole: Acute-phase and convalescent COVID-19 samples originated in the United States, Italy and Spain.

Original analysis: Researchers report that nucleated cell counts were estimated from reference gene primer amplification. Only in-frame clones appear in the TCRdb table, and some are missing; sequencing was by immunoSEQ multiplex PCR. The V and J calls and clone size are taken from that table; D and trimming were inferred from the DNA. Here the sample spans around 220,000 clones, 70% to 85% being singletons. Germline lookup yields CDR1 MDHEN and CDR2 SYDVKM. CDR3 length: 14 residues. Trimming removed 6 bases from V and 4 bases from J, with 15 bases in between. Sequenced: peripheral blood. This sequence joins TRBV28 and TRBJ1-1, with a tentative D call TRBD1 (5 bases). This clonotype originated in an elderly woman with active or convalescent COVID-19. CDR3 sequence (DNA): TGTGCCAGCAGAGTAGGAGGGGAAGCCACTGAAGCTTTCTTT. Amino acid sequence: CASRVGGEATEAFF.